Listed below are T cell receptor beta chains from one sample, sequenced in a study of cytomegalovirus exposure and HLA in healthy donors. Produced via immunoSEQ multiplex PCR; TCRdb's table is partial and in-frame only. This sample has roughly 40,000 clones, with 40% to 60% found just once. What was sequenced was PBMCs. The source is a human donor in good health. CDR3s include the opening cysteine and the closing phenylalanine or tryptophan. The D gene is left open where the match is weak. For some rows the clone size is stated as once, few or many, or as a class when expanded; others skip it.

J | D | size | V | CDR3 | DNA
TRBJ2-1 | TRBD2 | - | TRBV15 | CATSRDPGGVLAGGLREQFF | TGTGCCACCAGCAGAGACCCGGGGGGCGTACTAGCGGGGGGGCTTCGGGAGCAGTTCTTC
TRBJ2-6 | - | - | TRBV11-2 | CASSPPGGRGANVLTF | TGTGCCAGCAGCCCTCCCGGGGGAAGAGGGGCCAACGTCCTGACTTTC
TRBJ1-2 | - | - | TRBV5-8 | CASSSTGGFDYGYTF | TGTGCCAGCAGCTCGACGGGAGGGTTCGACTATGGCTACACCTTC
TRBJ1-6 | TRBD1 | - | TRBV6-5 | CASSYLVGQGNSPLHF | TGTGCCAGCAGTTATCTGGTAGGACAGGGGAATTCACCCCTCCACTTT
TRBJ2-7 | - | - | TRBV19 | CASSSGRGGYEQYF | TGTGCCAGTAGTTCGGGCAGGGGTGGGTACGAGCAGTACTTC
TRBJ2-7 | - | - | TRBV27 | CASSLKDGAYEQYF | TGTGCCAGCAGTTTAAAAGACGGAGCCTACGAGCAGTACTTC
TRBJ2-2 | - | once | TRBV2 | CASSETINTGELFF | TGTGCCAGCAGTGAAACAATCAACACCGGGGAGCTGTTTTTT
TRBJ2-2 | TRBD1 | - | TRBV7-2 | CASSLRGQGGTGELFF | TGTGCCAGCAGCTTACGAGGACAGGGTGGGACCGGGGAGCTGTTTTTT
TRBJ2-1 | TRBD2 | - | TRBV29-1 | CRSGGGGSNEQFF | TGCCGGTCCGGGGGGGGCGGGAGCAATGAGCAGTTCTTC
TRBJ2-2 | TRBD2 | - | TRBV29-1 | CSASTLAGGELFF | TGCAGCGCCTCCACACTAGCGGGGGGGGAGCTGTTTTTT
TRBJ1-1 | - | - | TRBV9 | CASSAGIGAGVRTEAFF | TGTGCCAGCAGCGCGGGAATTGGGGCAGGGGTGCGAACTGAAGCTTTCTTT
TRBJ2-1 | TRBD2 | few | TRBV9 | CASSTPGTSREQFF | TGTGCCAGCAGCACCCCCGGGACTAGCCGGGAGCAGTTCTTC
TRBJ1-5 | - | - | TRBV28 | CASKGSNQPQHF | TGTGCCAGCAAGGGGAGCAATCAGCCCCAGCATTTT
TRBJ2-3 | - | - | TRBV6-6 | CASSYPGVDTQYF | TGTGCCAGCAGTTACCCAGGGGTAGATACGCAGTATTTT